This T cell receptor beta chain was identified during a study of CD8 T cells in Susac syndrome. Random hexamers primed reverse transcription of 0.5 to 1 ug RNA. TCRdb processed the immunoSEQ multiplex PCR reads anew with MiXCR; each CDR3 protein has one entry. The sample lists about 130,000 distinct CDR3 sequences, around 95% occurring once. TEMRA cells were enriched by FACS, while CD8+ and CD4+ T cells were obtained through a negative isolation that was performed magnetically. Germline assignment: CDR1 SGDLS and CDR2 YYNGEE. Trimming took off 3 bases at V and 3 bases at J, with 13 bases between the two ends. The CDR3 loop spans 15 amino acids.

The sequence was obtained from a human donor with Susac syndrome. What was sequenced was CD8+ T cells from PBMCs. V is TRBV9 and J is TRBJ1-5; D unclear. The CDR3 sequence is CASSAGGQYNQPQHF. As DNA, the CDR3 is TGTGCCAGCAGCGCCGGTGGGCAGTACAATCAGCCCCAGCATTTT.